The 31 T cell receptor beta chains presented below share a single source sample, sequenced in a study of OX40 agonist ivuxolimab in advanced cancers. TCRdb's table, derived via immunoSEQ multiplex PCR, lists solely in-frame clones and lacks some. Of about 59,000 clones listed, more than 75% are singletons. The specimen was CD4+ or CD8+ T cells sorted from blood, collected in a trial of the OX40 agonist ivuxolimab. Receptor source: an adult with an advanced solid tumor such as melanoma, head and neck, liver or kidney cancer.

The chain uses TRBV2 and TRBJ1-5; 7 nucleotides align to TRBD1. CDR3 length: 14 residues. Germline assignment: CDR1 SNHLY and CDR2 FYNNEI. J lost 4 bases, V lost 5 bases, and 5 bases had no gene match. CDR3 loop: CASSRGQSNQPQHF. The DNA of the CDR3 is TGTGCCAGCAGTCGGGGACAGTCTAATCAGCCCCAGCATTTT.

The chain combines TRBV7-3 with TRBJ1-2; 9 bases fit TRBD1. Per the germline V gene, CDR1 is SGHTA and CDR2 is FQGTGA. The CDR3 covers 18 residues. V was clipped by 1 base and J by 1 base; unmatched bases: 10. CDR3: CASSLRATGGARNYGYTF. As DNA, the CDR3 is TGTGCCAGCAGCTTAAGGGCGACAGGGGGGGCCCGTAACTATGGCTACACCTTC.

This clone was counted a single time. The genes are TRBV29-1 and TRBJ2-1; 13 bases are shared with TRBD2. Germline lookup yields CDR1 SQVTM and CDR2 ANQGSEA. The CDR3 has 17 residues. With 5 bases clipped from V and 6 bases from J, the junction kept 13 bases outside the gene matches. CDR3 amino acids: CSVTGTSGTPSGNEQFF. CDR3 coding DNA: TGCAGCGTTACAGGGACTAGCGGGACCCCGTCCGGCAATGAGCAGTTCTTC.

This chain connects TRBV7-9 to TRBJ2-3; 9 bases fit TRBD2. This CDR3 comprises 16 residues. CDR1 SEHNR and CDR2 FQNEAQ come from the germline V gene (reference sequence). After removal of 0 bases from V and 5 bases from J, the junction contained 6 bases not matched to a gene. This CDR3 is CASSLASGGWEDTQYF. CDR3 bases: TGTGCCAGCAGCTTAGCTAGCGGGGGCTGGGAAGATACGCAGTATTTT.

The V and J genes are TRBV7-3 and TRBJ2-2; tentatively, D is TRBD1 (5 bases). The CDR3 extends over 14 amino acids. In germline, CDR1 is SGHTA, CDR2 FQGTGA. The germline V and J ends were trimmed by 4 bases and 2 bases, with 8 bases remaining between them. The CDR3 loop reads CASSSGINTGELFF. CDR3 DNA sequence: TGTGCCAGCAGCTCAGGGATCAACACCGGGGAGCTGTTTTTT. Full variable domain (outside the CDR3, taken from reference TRBV7-3 and TRBJ2-2): GAGVSQTPSNKVTEKGKYVELRCDPISGHTALYWYRQSLGQGPEFLIYFQGTGAADDSGLPNDRFFAVRPEGSVSTLKIQRTERGDSAVYLCASSSGINTGELFFGEGSRLTVL.

This chain uses TRBV7-6 with TRBJ1-5; no clear D gene. Trimming shortened V by 2 bases and J by 6 bases, and 8 bases separated the two germline ends. CDR3 length: 13 amino acids. The germline CDR1 and CDR2 sequences are SGHVS and FNYEAQ. CDR3 sequence: CASSLNLGQPQHF. The CDR3 nucleotides read TGTGCCAGCAGCTTAAATCTGGGTCAGCCCCAGCATTTT.

The CDR3 DNA reads TGTGCCAGCAGTTTGGGCGGCCTCCCCACCTTC. Translated: CASSLGGLPTF. V is TRBV28 and J is TRBJ1-2, with unresolved D. The germline CDR1 and CDR2 sequences are MDHEN and SYDVKM. The V end was cut by 3 bases, the J end by 13 bases, with 12 bases between. The CDR3 loop spans 11 amino acids.

The chain is built from TRBV5-8 and TRBJ1-5; 10 bases agree with TRBD1. Germline V gives CDR1 SGHTS, CDR2 YDEGEE. This CDR3 spans 16 amino acids. Unmatched junction bases numbered 5, after V lost 0 bases and J lost 5 bases. CDR3 in amino acids: CASSLGDRGRHQPQHF. The CDR3 DNA sequence: TGTGCCAGCAGCTTGGGGGACAGGGGAAGGCATCAGCCCCAGCATTTT.

This sequence joins TRBV18 and TRBJ2-1; possibly TRBD1 for D (6 bases). With 3 bases removed from V and 3 bases from J, the gap between germline ends came to 12 bases. The CDR3 runs 15 residues. Germline CDR1 and CDR2: KGHSH and LQKENI. The CDR3 spells CASSPLTGDYNEQFF. The CDR3 nucleotides are TGTGCCAGCTCACCTTTGACAGGCGACTACAATGAGCAGTTCTTC.

The V call is TRBV7-8, the J call TRBJ2-3; D not certain. Germline loops: CDR1 SGHVS, CDR2 FQNEAQ. The CDR3 length is 16 residues. V lost 2 bases to trimming and J lost 0 bases, with 12 bases between them. CDR3 nucleotide sequence: TGTGCCAGCAGCTTATTAGGCAGCGCTAGCACAGATACGCAGTATTTT. It specifies CASSLLGSASTDTQYF.

This chain links TRBV19 with TRBJ2-3; D call uncertain. The CDR3 runs 15 residues. Germline CDR1 reads LNHDA; CDR2 reads SQIVND (reference sequence). Trimming removed 1 base at V and 0 bases at J, with 8 bases between. The CDR3 spells CASSIARSSTDTQYF. The DNA of the CDR3 is TGTGCCAGTAGTATAGCCAGGAGTAGCACAGATACGCAGTATTTT.

This rearrangement joins TRBV5-4 to TRBJ2-7, with 9 bases matching TRBD2. CDR3 size: 12 residues. Germline V gene sequence: CDR1 SGHNT, CDR2 YYREEE (reference sequence). V shed 6 bases, J shed 4 bases, and the junction held 2 bases outside the gene matches. The CDR3 region is CASMAGGYEQYF. The CDR3 nucleotides are TGTGCCAGCATGGCGGGAGGGTACGAGCAGTACTTC.

This clone has a handful of counts. The chain uses TRBV2 and TRBJ2-1; D not resolved. This CDR3 is built from 11 residues. The germline V and J ends were trimmed by 5 bases and 7 bases, with 6 bases remaining between them. Germline CDR1 SNHLY, CDR2 FYNNEI. CDR3 nucleotide sequence: TGTGCCAGCAGTCTAGAGAATGAGCAGTTCTTC. This gives the protein CASSLENEQFF.

V usage is TRBV18 and J usage is TRBJ2-3; 7 bases fit TRBD1. This CDR3 has 16 amino acids. The V and J ends lost 3 bases and 4 bases, in that order; junction bases with no gene match: 10. Germline V gene data show CDR1 as KGHSH and CDR2 as LQKENI. Here the CDR3 reads CASSPAEARGPDTQYF. DNA of the CDR3: TGTGCCAGCTCACCGGCCGAGGCAAGGGGGCCAGATACGCAGTATTTT. The variable domain in full, completed from reference TRBV18 and TRBJ2-3, reads NAGVMQNPRHLVRRRGQEARLRCSPMKGHSHVYWYRQLPEEGLKFMVYLQKENIIDESGMPKERFSAEFPKEGPSILRIQQVVRGDSAAYFCASSPAEARGPDTQYFGPGTRLTVL.

The CDR3 spells CASGGLATNEKLFF. The CDR3 DNA reads as TGTGCCAGCGGGGGGCTGGCAACTAATGAAAAACTGTTTTTT. The rearrangement uses TRBV19 and TRBJ1-4, with TRBD1 as a possible D gene (6 bases). Germline CDR1 LNHDA, CDR2 SQIVND (reference sequence). The CDR3 consists of 14 residues. Trimming shortened V by 9 bases and J by 0 bases, and 11 bases separated the two germline ends.

The J gene is TRBJ2-5, the V gene TRBV28, with 7 bases lining up with TRBD1. The J call may be in error: the DNA end matches TRBJ2-7 better. The length of the CDR3 is 14 residues. Germline CDR1 reads MDHEN; CDR2 reads SYDVKM. The chain's CDR3 is CASSIPRDSSEQYF. CDR3 bases: TGTGCCAGCAGTATACCCAGGGACAGTAGCGAGCAGTACTTC.

The gene calls are TRBV7-7 and TRBJ2-1; D possibly corresponds to TRBD1 (5 bases). CDR1 and CDR2 (germline): SSHAT, FNYEAQ (reference sequence). This CDR3 comprises 15 residues. Trimming stripped 1 base from V and 4 bases from J, with 11 bases between. Here the CDR3 reads CASSLGGSIYNEQFF. CDR3 DNA sequence: TGTGCCAGCAGCTTAGGGGGCTCCATATACAATGAGCAGTTCTTC.

V is TRBV7-9 and J is TRBJ1-6; D may be TRBD1 (6 bases). Trimming shortened V by 2 bases and J by 6 bases, and 11 bases separated the two germline ends. The CDR3 runs 15 residues. Germline loops: CDR1 SEHNR, CDR2 FQNEAQ (reference sequence). The CDR3 is CASSLPGQINSPLHF. In DNA, the CDR3 is TGTGCCAGCAGCTTACCTGGACAGATTAATTCACCCCTCCACTTT.

This clone has just one count. The chain couples TRBV25-1 to TRBJ1-4; 8 nucleotides match TRBD1. This CDR3 contains 15 residues. J was trimmed by 7 bases and V by 3 bases; bases with no gene match: 7. Germline CDR1 reads MGHDK; CDR2 reads SYGVNS. The CDR3 DNA is TGTGCCAGCAGTGATCTTGGGCAGGGGGCTGAAAAACTGTTTTTT. Encoded protein: CASSDLGQGAEKLFF.

The chain employs TRBV19 and TRBJ2-2; 11 bases fit TRBD1. The CDR3 runs to 16 residues. Germline CDR1 and CDR2: LNHDA and SQIVND (reference sequence). Germline trimming cut 8 bases from V and 5 bases from J; bases unmatched to any gene: 10. This chain's CDR3 is CASHRDRGRRTGELFF. DNA of the CDR3: TGTGCCAGTCACCGGGACAGGGGGAGGAGGACCGGGGAGCTGTTTTTT.

The chain links TRBV5-5 to TRBJ1-5; weak D call: TRBD1 (6 bases). CDR1 is SGHKS and CDR2 is YYEKEE in the germline V gene (reference sequence). The germline V and J ends were trimmed by 0 bases and 4 bases, with 17 bases remaining between them. The CDR3 has 17 residues. In nucleotides, the CDR3 is TGTGCCAGCAGCTTGGCTCCTTATTACAGGGAGAATCAGCCCCAGCATTTT. Amino acids: CASSLAPYYRENQPQHF. Filled out from reference TRBV5-5 and TRBJ1-5, the complete variable domain reads DAGVTQSPTHLIKTRGQQVTLRCSPISGHKSVSWYQQVLGQGPQFIFQYYEKEERGRGNFPDRFSARQFPNYSSELNVNALLLGDSALYLCASSLAPYYRENQPQHFGDGTRLSIL.

The chain joins TRBV7-9 to TRBJ1-3; tentatively, D is TRBD1 (5 bases). Germline CDR1 SEHNR, CDR2 FQNEAQ (reference sequence). The CDR3 extends over 15 amino acids. The germline V and J ends were trimmed by 1 base and 3 bases, with 10 bases remaining between them. The CDR3: CASSLGQRGGNTIYF. The DNA for the CDR3 is TGTGCCAGCAGCTTAGGACAGAGAGGTGGAAACACCATATATTTT.

This sequence joins TRBV27 and TRBJ2-2; 11 bases line up with TRBD2. V was pared by 6 bases and J by 6 bases, with 12 bases of the junction left unmatched. This CDR3 has 17 residues. From germline, CDR1 is MNHEY and CDR2 SMNVEV (reference sequence). CDR3 nucleotides: TGTGCCAGCAGCGGGCTAGCGGGGGGCCTAAGGGCCGGGGAGCTGTTTTTT. Its translation is CASSGLAGGLRAGELFF.

The V and J genes are TRBV30 and TRBJ2-2; 7 bases line up with TRBD2. Germline lookup yields CDR1 GTSNPN and CDR2 SVGIG (reference sequence). With V trimmed by 7 bases and J by 6 bases, 8 bases remained unmatched. CDR3 length: 13 residues. The CDR3: CASSGGRAGELFF. The CDR3 bases are TGTGCCTCGTCGGGGGGTAGAGCCGGGGAGCTGTTTTTT.

This clone has a single count. The chain uses TRBV4-1 and TRBJ2-7, with D possibly being TRBD2 (6 bases). This CDR3 is built from 15 residues. CDR1 is MGHRA and CDR2 is YSYEKL in the germline V gene. Trimming shortened V by 4 bases and J by 0 bases, and 13 bases separated the two germline ends. Here the CDR3 reads CASSLGSGFSYEQYF. The CDR3 DNA sequence: TGCGCCAGCAGCCTTGGCAGCGGGTTCTCCTACGAGCAGTACTTC.

The chain employs TRBV27 and TRBJ2-1, with D tentatively TRBD1 or TRBD2 (7 bases each). V was pared by 8 bases and J by 3 bases, with 23 bases between. This CDR3 is built from 17 residues. Germline lookup yields CDR1 MNHEY and CDR2 SMNVEV (reference sequence). As DNA, the CDR3 is TGTGCCAGCGGTAGAAATCTAGGGGGCGGGAGCTACAATGAGCAGTTCTTC. This sequence encodes CASGRNLGGGSYNEQFF.

The chain joins TRBV18 to TRBJ1-4; 7 bases are shared with TRBD1. With V trimmed by 3 bases and J by 5 bases, 6 bases remained unmatched. CDR3 size: 15 residues. Germline values: CDR1 KGHSH, CDR2 LQKENI. This chain's CDR3 is CASSPRTGLNEKLFF. Written as DNA, the CDR3 is TGTGCCAGCTCACCTCGGACAGGCTTAAATGAAAAACTGTTTTTT.

This clone is a singleton in its sample. V and J are TRBV4-1 and TRBJ2-3; 8 bases agree with TRBD2. The CDR3 totals 16 residues. V lost 0 bases, J lost 3 bases, and 5 bases stayed unmatched. Germline CDR1 and CDR2: MGHRA and YSYEKL. This CDR3 is CASSQDPGLETDTQYF. The DNA of the CDR3 is TGCGCCAGCAGCCAAGACCCGGGACTAGAAACAGATACGCAGTATTTT.

The sample holds one count of this clone. The chain couples TRBV2 to TRBJ2-2; TRBD1 aligns across 9 bases. This CDR3 contains 16 residues. Germline values: CDR1 SNHLY, CDR2 FYNNEI. The junction had 2 bases not matched to a gene; V was cut back by 2 bases and J by 1 base. The CDR3 loop reads CASSEQGQGNTGELFF. The CDR3 DNA reads TGTGCCAGCAGTGAACAGGGACAGGGGAACACCGGGGAGCTGTTTTTT.

The CDR3 sequence is CASTQPGTAARANYGYTF. The CDR3 region has the DNA TGTGCCAGTACCCAACCCGGGACAGCTGCGAGAGCAAACTATGGCTACACCTTC. V usage is TRBV19 and J usage is TRBJ1-2; 7 positions match TRBD1. Trimming took 7 bases from V and 2 from J; bases not matched to a gene: 19. Per the germline V gene, CDR1 is LNHDA and CDR2 is SQIVND (reference sequence). This CDR3 is 18 amino acids long.

The chain joins TRBV6-1 to TRBJ1-1; TRBD1 is a possible D gene (6 bases). This CDR3 is 14 amino acids long. Looked up from germline, CDR1 is MNHNS and CDR2 is SASEGT. V was clipped by 2 bases and J by 4 bases, with 11 bases between them. CDR3 protein: CASSETGSGTEAFF. In DNA form, the CDR3 reads TGTGCCAGCAGTGAAACAGGGTCGGGCACTGAAGCTTTCTTT.